These T cell receptor beta chains were read from a single sample in a study of T-cell memory formation after mild COVID-19. TCRdb analysed the 5' RACE reads with MiXCR anew, one entry per CDR3 protein. This table holds over 10,000 distinct CDR3 sequences, about 14% found once. The sequenced sample consisted of PBMCs or a T cell subset sorted from them (not recorded which). These receptors all stem from a man between 18 and 35 years old who had mild COVID-19 (a few samples of this study predate the infection). Cell type and time point are not known. The CDR3 runs from the conserved cysteine through the conserved F or W. A D gene is named only where the DNA matches it firmly. Rows give clone size only sometimes, using once, few, many, or a class for an expanded clone.

D: .
size: .
V: TRBV5-5
J: TRBJ1-6
CDR3: CASSFPWNSPLHF
DNA: TGTGCCAGCAGCTTCCCTTGGAATTCACCCCTCCACTTT

D: .
size: many
V: TRBV12-3/TRBV12-4
J: TRBJ2-4
CDR3: CASSLLLASKNIQYF
DNA: TGTGCCAGCAGTTTACTCCTAGCGTCCAAAAACATTCAGTACTTC

D: .
size: few
V: TRBV7-9
J: TRBJ2-3
CDR3: CASSLVVIGPDTQYF
DNA: TGTGCCAGCAGCTTAGTAGTTATTGGCCCAGATACGCAGTATTTT

D: .
size: few
V: TRBV6-5
J: TRBJ2-2
CDR3: CASSYRTPANTGELFF
DNA: TGTGCCAGCAGTTACCGAACTCCAGCGAACACCGGGGAGCTGTTTTTT

D: .
size: few
V: TRBV4-2
J: TRBJ1-2
CDR3: CASSQGARVGYTF
DNA: TGTGCCAGCAGCCAAGGGGCGAGGGTCGGCTACACCTTC

D: .
size: few
V: TRBV5-1
J: TRBJ2-2
CDR3: CASSPGWYGELFF
DNA: TGCGCCAGCAGCCCCGGGTGGTACGGGGAGCTGTTTTTT

D: TRBD1
size: many
V: TRBV29-1
J: TRBJ2-5
CDR3: CSVEGDREHQETQYF
DNA: TGCAGCGTTGAAGGGGACAGGGAACACCAAGAGACCCAGTACTTC

D: .
size: few
V: TRBV12-3/TRBV12-4
J: TRBJ1-5
CDR3: CASSWQAGRGRQPQHF
DNA: TGTGCCAGCAGTTGGCAAGCGGGCAGGGGTAGGCAGCCCCAGCATTTT

D: TRBD2
size: many
V: TRBV15
J: TRBJ2-2
CDR3: CATSRGLLLAGYTGELFF
DNA: TGTGCCACCAGCAGGGGCTTATTACTAGCGGGGTACACCGGGGAGCTGTTTTTT

D: .
size: few
V: TRBV27
J: TRBJ1-4
CDR3: CASSCSSGYNEKLFF
DNA: TGTGCCAGCAGTTGCTCCTCGGGCTATAATGAAAAACTGTTTTTT

D: .
size: few
V: TRBV10-3
J: TRBJ2-1
CDR3: CAVWTVNEQFF
DNA: TGTGCCGTCTGGACTGTTAATGAGCAGTTCTTC

D: .
size: .
V: TRBV27
J: TRBJ1-2
CDR3: CASSFLRGYGYTF
DNA: TGTGCCAGCAGTTTTCTGCGGGGATATGGCTACACCTTC

D: TRBD1
size: many
V: TRBV7-3
J: TRBJ1-2
CDR3: CASSKDRANGYTF
DNA: TGTGCCAGCAGCAAGGACAGGGCCAATGGCTACACCTTC

D: TRBD2
size: many
V: TRBV6-2/TRBV6-3
J: TRBJ2-3
CDR3: CASSHPWPAGGDTQYF
DNA: TGTGCCAGTTCACATCCCTGGCCAGCGGGAGGGGATACGCAGTATTTT

D: .
size: many
V: TRBV27
J: TRBJ1-1
CDR3: CASSHGGLDTEAFF
DNA: TGTGCCAGCAGCCACGGGGGGCTGGACACTGAAGCTTTCTTT

D: .
size: .
V: TRBV2
J: TRBJ2-7
CDR3: CASSDPGRSYEQYF
DNA: TGTGCCAGCAGTGACCCGGGACGGTCCTACGAGCAGTACTTC

D: TRBD1
size: many
V: TRBV18
J: TRBJ1-1
CDR3: CASSRDRSEAFF
DNA: TGTGCCAGCTCAAGGGACAGGTCGGAAGCTTTCTTT

D: .
size: .
V: TRBV7-9
J: TRBJ1-4
CDR3: CASSRTGEKLFF
DNA: TGTGCCAGCAGTAGAACAGGGGAAAAACTGTTTTTT

D: .
size: many
V: TRBV6-5
J: TRBJ1-6
CDR3: CASGDGPLHF
DNA: TGTGCCAGCGGGGATGGACCCCTCCACTTT

D: .
size: many
V: TRBV2
J: TRBJ2-5
CDR3: CASSESPGETQYF
DNA: TGTGCCAGCAGTGAGAGTCCGGGGGAGACCCAGTACTTC

D: .
size: .
V: TRBV11-2
J: TRBJ2-7
CDR3: CASSLGWVGPSYEQYF
DNA: TGTGCCAGCAGCTTAGGATGGGTGGGCCCGTCCTACGAGCAGTACTTC

D: .
size: many
V: TRBV7-9
J: TRBJ1-1
CDR3: CASTRDGTFTEAFF
DNA: TGTGCCAGCACCCGGGACGGGACCTTCACTGAAGCTTTCTTT

D: .
size: .
V: TRBV20-1
J: TRBJ1-1
CDR3: CSATTGYTEAFF
DNA: TGCAGTGCTACTACAGGGTACACTGAAGCTTTCTTT

D: TRBD2
size: many
V: TRBV28
J: TRBJ2-3
CDR3: CASSFTLAGASTDTQYF
DNA: TGTGCCAGCAGTTTCACCCTAGCGGGAGCGAGCACAGATACGCAGTATTTT

D: .
size: many
V: TRBV24-1
J: TRBJ2-1
CDR3: CATSVSHNEQFF
DNA: TGTGCCACCAGTGTCTCACACAATGAGCAGTTCTTC

D: TRBD2
size: many
V: TRBV30
J: TRBJ2-4
CDR3: CAWSVPGGASKNIQYF
DNA: TGTGCCTGGAGTGTCCCGGGGGGGGCGTCCAAAAACATTCAGTACTTC

D: .
size: .
V: TRBV7-9
J: TRBJ1-1
CDR3: CASSLGIIKNTEAFF
DNA: TGTGCCAGCAGCTTAGGGATTATCAAGAACACTGAAGCTTTCTTT

D: .
size: many
V: TRBV4-3
J: TRBJ1-1
CDR3: CASSQGSGFSSEAFF
DNA: TGCGCCAGCAGCCAAGGATCGGGGTTCAGTAGTGAAGCTTTCTTT

D: .
size: .
V: TRBV7-9
J: TRBJ2-3
CDR3: CASIHKGEGEADTQYF
DNA: TGTGCCAGCATCCATAAAGGAGAGGGAGAGGCAGATACGCAGTATTTT

D: .
size: .
V: TRBV28
J: TRBJ2-1
CDR3: CASSLPGDEQFF
DNA: TGTGCCAGCAGTTTGCCAGGAGACGAGCAGTTCTTC

D: TRBD2
size: once
V: TRBV10-3
J: TRBJ2-1
CDR3: CAISAGTSEVTEQFF
DNA: TGTGCCATCAGTGCGGGGACTAGCGAGGTCACGGAGCAGTTCTTC

D: .
size: many
V: TRBV12-3/TRBV12-4
J: TRBJ1-4
CDR3: CASSLALGRVKEKLFF
DNA: TGTGCCAGCAGTTTAGCGCTTGGCAGGGTAAAGGAAAAACTGTTTTTT

D: TRBD1
size: many
V: TRBV6-2/TRBV6-3
J: TRBJ1-1
CDR3: CASSWDSTEAFF
DNA: TGTGCCAGCAGTTGGGACAGCACTGAAGCTTTCTTT

D: .
size: .
V: TRBV18
J: TRBJ1-5
CDR3: CASSPQQGRNQPQHF
DNA: TGTGCCAGCTCACCACAGCAGGGGAGGAATCAGCCCCAGCATTTT

D: .
size: many
V: TRBV5-1
J: TRBJ2-5
CDR3: CASSLDGETQYF
DNA: TGCGCCAGCAGCTTGGACGGGGAGACCCAGTACTTC

D: TRBD1
size: many
V: TRBV7-6
J: TRBJ2-7
CDR3: CASSLGQGAYEQYF
DNA: TGTGCCAGCAGCCTTGGACAGGGTGCGTACGAGCAGTACTTC

D: .
size: few
V: TRBV28
J: TRBJ2-1
CDR3: CASRLAAGVREQFF
DNA: TGTGCCAGCAGACTCGCAGCGGGCGTTAGGGAGCAGTTCTTC

D: .
size: many
V: TRBV27
J: TRBJ2-1
CDR3: CASSFPGDNEQFF
DNA: TGTGCCAGCAGTTTCCCCGGGGACAATGAGCAGTTCTTC

D: TRBD1
size: many
V: TRBV7-9
J: TRBJ2-2
CDR3: CASSFLEGALTGELFF
DNA: TGTGCCAGCAGCTTTCTTGAGGGGGCGCTCACCGGGGAGCTGTTTTTT

D: .
size: .
V: TRBV25-1
J: TRBJ1-6
CDR3: CASSDSGGHSPLHF
DNA: TGTGCCAGCAGTGACAGCGGGGGCCATTCACCCCTCCACTTT

D: .
size: many
V: TRBV7-2
J: TRBJ2-3
CDR3: CASIDPGARTDTQYF
DNA: TGTGCCAGCATCGACCCGGGGGCTCGCACAGATACGCAGTATTTT

D: TRBD2
size: many
V: TRBV11-3
J: TRBJ2-3
CDR3: CASSYSPGGDTQYF
DNA: TGTGCCAGCAGCTATTCGCCGGGAGGGGATACGCAGTATTTT

D: .
size: many
V: TRBV15
J: TRBJ1-1
CDR3: CATSRPGLNTEAFF
DNA: TGTGCCACCAGCAGACCAGGGCTGAACACTGAAGCTTTCTTT

D: TRBD1
size: .
V: TRBV3-1
J: TRBJ1-5
CDR3: CASSSRGSNQPQHF
DNA: TGTGCCAGCAGCTCCAGGGGGAGCAATCAGCCCCAGCATTTT

D: .
size: .
V: TRBV5-5
J: TRBJ1-1
CDR3: CASSPPNPEAFF
DNA: TGTGCCAGCAGCCCACCGAACCCTGAAGCTTTCTTT

D: .
size: many
V: TRBV4-2
J: TRBJ2-1
CDR3: CASSQDLGAYNEQFF
DNA: TGTGCCAGCAGCCAAGATCTGGGAGCCTACAATGAGCAGTTCTTC

D: .
size: many
V: TRBV18
J: TRBJ1-2
CDR3: CASSPGAGGGYTF
DNA: TGTGCCAGCTCACCGGGAGCCGGCGGGGGCTACACCTTC

D: .
size: many
V: TRBV4-3
J: TRBJ2-7
CDR3: CASSSRKGDYSYEQYF
DNA: TGCGCCAGCAGCTCAAGGAAAGGGGATTACAGCTACGAGCAGTACTTC

D: .
size: .
V: TRBV9
J: TRBJ2-4
CDR3: CASSVAGDPENIQYF
DNA: TGTGCCAGCAGCGTAGCGGGGGACCCAGAAAACATTCAGTACTTC

D: .
size: medium-sized
V: TRBV29-1
J: TRBJ2-2
CDR3: CSVWLDTNTGELFF
DNA: TGCAGCGTTTGGCTAGACACAAACACCGGGGAGCTGTTTTTT

D: TRBD1
size: .
V: TRBV20-1
J: TRBJ2-7
CDR3: CRSRDRDRAYEQYF
DNA: TGCCGCTCCCGGGACCGGGACAGGGCGTACGAGCAGTACTTC

D: TRBD2
size: many
V: TRBV7-2
J: TRBJ2-5
CDR3: CASSFPLGRGGRQETQYF
DNA: TGTGCCAGCAGCTTCCCTTTGGGGCGGGGGGGTCGGCAAGAGACCCAGTACTTC

D: .
size: many
V: TRBV29-1
J: TRBJ2-2
CDR3: CSVSRAGELFF
DNA: TGCAGCGTCTCTAGGGCCGGGGAGCTGTTTTTT

D: .
size: .
V: TRBV5-1
J: TRBJ2-3
CDR3: CASRSRSPPDTQYF
DNA: TGCGCCAGCAGGAGTCGTAGCCCCCCAGATACGCAGTATTTT

D: .
size: many
V: TRBV7-9
J: TRBJ1-1
CDR3: CASRIQARPFF
DNA: TGTGCCAGCAGGATCCAAGCTCGGCCTTTCTTT

D: .
size: .
V: TRBV5-1
J: TRBJ2-4
CDR3: CASSPRTWADIQYF
DNA: TGCGCCAGCAGCCCACGTACGTGGGCGGACATTCAGTACTTC

D: .
size: many
V: TRBV4-1
J: TRBJ1-5
CDR3: CASSLGQANQPQHF
DNA: TGCGCCAGCAGCCTGGGCCAGGCCAATCAGCCCCAGCATTTT

D: .
size: many
V: TRBV4-1
J: TRBJ2-7
CDR3: CASSLGPGSYEQYF
DNA: TGCGCCAGCAGCTTAGGGCCGGGTAGCTACGAGCAGTACTTC

D: .
size: .
V: TRBV9
J: TRBJ2-1
CDR3: CASSVEGTGEQFF
DNA: TGTGCCAGCAGCGTAGAAGGAACAGGGGAGCAGTTCTTC

D: .
size: many
V: TRBV5-1
J: TRBJ1-1
CDR3: CASSWGWGTEAFF
DNA: TGCGCCAGCAGCTGGGGCTGGGGGACTGAAGCTTTCTTT